This TCR beta chain was recorded in a study of T cells in women clearing cervical HPV infection. The study's findings and limits: Associations may precede or follow infection; HPV-specific or memory T cells were not isolated.

Data came from immunoSEQ multiplex PCR; TCRdb stores just in-frame clones and leaves some out. Recorded for this sample: 20,000 to 25,000 clones. The V end lost 5 bases, the J end lost 0 bases, and 14 bases lay between the germline ends. Germline V lookup: CDR1 DFQATT, CDR2 SNEGSKA (reference sequence). The CDR3 extends over 14 amino acids. A note on this clone: Its antigen is currently unknown. The CDR3 extends 3 residues past the end of the read, so its final part is completed from the germline J gene.

Sequenced sample: blood buffy coat. The gene calls are TRBV20-1 and TRBJ2-7; no firm D call. The sequence derives from a woman between 18 and 75 years old with a cervical HPV16 infection that either progressed to CIN3+ or cleared (not recorded which). This CDR3 reads CSASIGPGSYEQYF. CDR3 DNA (partial): TGCAGTGCTTCCATTGGTCCCGGCTCCTACGAG.